The 29 T cell receptor beta chains below were found in one sample sequenced in a study of cytomegalovirus exposure and HLA in healthy donors. PCR involved 60 Vbeta and 13 Jbeta primers. This table comes from immunoSEQ multiplex PCR, and its TCRdb copy is limited to in-frame clones, with some not included. The sample consists of approximately 150,000 clones, approximately 77% of them appearing once. The sequencing input was PBMCs. The receptors stem from a female donor in good health and CMV-seronegative.

In nucleotides, the CDR3 is TGTGCCTGGAGTACAGGGGAATTGGGTAATTCACCCCTCCACTTT. Amino acids: CAWSTGELGNSPLHF. V is TRBV30 and J is TRBJ1-6, with TRBD1 matching 7 bases. CDR3 length: 15 residues. Per germline, CDR1 GTSNPN and CDR2 SVGIG (reference sequence). The trim removed 2 bases at V and 6 bases at J, leaving 7 bases unmatched.

The V call is TRBV6-6, the J call TRBJ2-6; D is perhaps TRBD1 (6 bases). Trimming left V 5 bases short and J 4 bases short, with 12 bases between. In germline, CDR1 is MNHNY, CDR2 SVGAGI (reference sequence). CDR3 size: 15 residues. CDR3 in DNA: TGTGCCAGCAGTCTCGACAGGCCCGGGGCCAACGTCCTGACTTTC. Its translation is CASSLDRPGANVLTF.

Turning to this clone: The sample contains more than one DNA sequence encoding this CDR3. Here the CDR3 reads CAWTQGTTEAFF. The CDR3 nucleotides are TGTGCCTGGACACAGGGAACGACTGAAGCTTTCTTT. This chain uses TRBV30 with TRBJ1-1; D is perhaps TRBD1 (6 bases). Per germline, CDR1 GTSNPN and CDR2 SVGIG (reference sequence). The CDR3 sequence is 12 residues long. V gave up 4 bases and J gave up 5 bases, with 11 bases separating them.

Only a few counts were recorded for this clone. This sequence joins TRBV5-1 and TRBJ2-1, with 14 bases lining up with TRBD2. There are 15 residues in the CDR3. V lost 4 bases and J lost 9; bases outside the gene matches: 6. CDR1 and CDR2 from the germline V gene are SGHRS and YFSETQ. As DNA, the CDR3 is TGCGCCAGCAGCCCGGGACTAGCGGGGGCTCGTGAGCAGTTCTTC. Translating gives CASSPGLAGAREQFF.

The genes are TRBV9 and TRBJ1-3; 12 bases are shared with TRBD1. The germline gives CDR1 SGDLS, CDR2 YYNGEE. V gave up 3 bases and J gave up 7 bases; unmatched junction bases: 11. The length of the CDR3 is 17 residues. The CDR3 reads CASSGPGTGGASNTIYF. For the CDR3, the DNA is TGTGCCAGCAGCGGACCCGGGACAGGGGGCGCGTCGAACACCATATATTTT.

This chain links TRBV9 with TRBJ2-7; 9 nucleotides line up with TRBD2. CDR1 SGDLS and CDR2 YYNGEE come from the germline V gene. This CDR3 region has 15 residues. After removal of 3 bases from V and 2 bases from J, the junction contained 6 bases not matched to a gene. The CDR3 sequence is CASSGSGSVPYEQYF. DNA for the CDR3: TGTGCCAGCAGCGGTAGCGGGAGTGTCCCCTACGAGCAGTACTTC. Drawing the rest from reference TRBV9 and TRBJ2-7, the complete variable domain is DSGVTQTPKHLITATGQRVTLRCSPRSGDLSVYWYQQSLDQGLQFLIQYYNGEERAKGNILERFSAQQFPDLHSELNLSSLELGDSALYFCASSGSGSVPYEQYFGPGTRLTVT.

The chain recombines TRBV5-1 with TRBJ2-1; TRBD1 matches 8 bases. Germline V gene lookup returns CDR1 SGHRS and CDR2 YFSETQ. CDR3 length equals 15 residues. Unmatched junction bases numbered 5, after V lost 2 bases and J lost 4 bases. CDR3 DNA: TGCGCCAGCAGCTTACAGGGGGGTAATTACAATGAGCAGTTCTTC. Protein: CASSLQGGNYNEQFF.

J is TRBJ2-1 and V is TRBV7-2, with a tentative D call TRBD1 (5 bases). CDR1 is SGHTA, CDR2 FQGNSA, per germline. V lost 5 bases, J lost 0 bases, and 14 bases lay in between. The CDR3 length is 16 residues. The CDR3 region has the DNA TGTGCCAGCAGCCAAGGGCCCCAGGGCTCCTACAATGAGCAGTTCTTC. This codes for CASSQGPQGSYNEQFF.

The V call is TRBV10-3, the J call TRBJ2-5; no definite D call. V was trimmed by 3 bases and J by 2 bases, leaving 7 bases between them. The germline CDR1 and CDR2 sequences are ENHRY and SYGVKD. The CDR3 totals 13 residues. CDR3 residues: CAISDVLQETQYF. DNA for the CDR3: TGTGCCATCAGTGACGTACTACAAGAGACCCAGTACTTC.

Here the CDR3 DNA reads TGTGCCAGCAGTTTACAAGGCGGGCAGGCTGGAAACACCATATATTTT. This encodes CASSLQGGQAGNTIYF. The chain couples TRBV6-5 to TRBJ1-3; the D is unclear. This CDR3 has 16 residues. Trimming stripped 4 bases from V and 2 bases from J, with 15 bases between. Germline CDR1 is MNHEY and CDR2 is SVGAGI.

The chain is built from TRBV6-5 and TRBJ2-7; the D gene is possibly TRBD1 (6 bases). CDR1 is MNHEY, CDR2 SVGAGI, per germline. The CDR3 length is 15 residues. V dropped 2 bases and J dropped 5 bases, with 16 bases sitting between them. The CDR3 coding sequence is TGTGCCAGCAGTTACGCCAGGGGTCCCAGGGACGAGCAGTACTTC. Amino acid sequence: CASSYARGPRDEQYF.

The chain joins TRBV19 to TRBJ2-7; TRBD1 agrees at 10 bases. Germline V gene sequence: CDR1 LNHDA, CDR2 SQIVND (reference sequence). The CDR3 extends over 15 amino acids. V lost 1 base and J lost 3; bases outside the gene matches: 3. CDR3 coding DNA: TGTGCCAGTAGTATAGTAGGACAGGGGGACTACGAGCAGTACTTC. This encodes CASSIVGQGDYEQYF.

This sequence joins TRBV6-4 and TRBJ2-2; D is perhaps TRBD2 (5 bases). This CDR3 region has 12 residues. The germline V and J ends were trimmed by 9 bases and 2 bases, with 7 bases remaining between them. From germline, CDR1 is MRHNA and CDR2 SNTAGT. The CDR3 DNA reads as TGTGCCAGGGACTCCAACACCGGGGAGCTGTTTTTT. This gives the protein CARDSNTGELFF.

The V gene is TRBV9, the J gene TRBJ2-3; tentatively, D is TRBD1 (6 bases). This CDR3 has 16 residues. The ends were cut back, 4 bases at V and 2 bases at J, with 17 bases in the middle. Germline CDR1 and CDR2: SGDLS and YYNGEE. CDR3 bases: TGTGCCAGCAGCCTCACCGGGACATTCTTCACAGATACGCAGTATTTT. This codes for CASSLTGTFFTDTQYF. Using reference TRBV9 and TRBJ2-3 for the parts outside the CDR3, the full variable domain is DSGVTQTPKHLITATGQRVTLRCSPRSGDLSVYWYQQSLDQGLQFLIQYYNGEERAKGNILERFSAQQFPDLHSELNLSSLELGDSALYFCASSLTGTFFTDTQYFGPGTRLTVL.

This chain links TRBV23-1 with TRBJ2-7; TRBD2 matches 8 bases. TRBV23-1 is identified as an open reading frame with a role that is uncertain. The J segment lost 0 bases and the V segment lost 6 bases, leaving 19 bases of the junction unmatched. The CDR3 extends over 19 amino acids. As DNA, the CDR3 is TGCGCCAGCAGCCGAGGAATAGATTGGGGGCTAGCGGGCTCCTACGAGCAGTACTTC. Amino acids: CASSRGIDWGLAGSYEQYF.

The J gene is TRBJ2-1, the V gene TRBV7-3, with 7 bases lining up with TRBD1. Trimming removed 1 base from V and 8 bases from J; junction bases left unmatched: 17. This CDR3 spans 18 amino acids. Per the germline V gene, CDR1 is SGHTA and CDR2 is FQGTGA. This chain's CDR3 is CASSLKGAGEREAYEQFF. The CDR3 coding sequence is TGTGCCAGCAGCTTAAAGGGGGCAGGGGAAAGGGAAGCCTATGAGCAGTTCTTC.

The chain has TRBV7-9 and TRBJ2-5; 8 nucleotides line up with TRBD2. Unmatched junction bases numbered 20, after V lost 3 bases and J lost 11 bases. Germline assignment: CDR1 SEHNR and CDR2 FQNEAQ (reference sequence). The CDR3 runs to 17 residues. CDR3 DNA: TGTGCCAGCAGCTTCAAGGGTTTAGCGGGGTATGAAGGTGAGCAGTACTTC. This gives the protein CASSFKGLAGYEGEQYF.

This clone was observed once. The rearrangement uses TRBV11-2 and TRBJ1-3; D unresolved. Per the germline V gene, CDR1 is SGHAT and CDR2 is FQNNGV. Trimming shortened V by 2 bases and J by 4 bases, and 15 bases separated the two germline ends. CDR3 length: 16 amino acids. CDR3 sequence (DNA): TGTGCCAGCAGCTTATCGGCAGGCCCATTCGGAAACACCATATATTTT. Translated, it gives CASSLSAGPFGNTIYF.

V is TRBV5-6 and J is TRBJ2-6; D not certain. Germline CDR1 and CDR2: SGHDT and YYEEEE. Trimming cost V 1 base and J 0 bases, with 11 bases left between them. There are 17 residues in the CDR3. The CDR3 nucleotides read TGTGCCAGCAGCTTGAGGAGTTTAAGCTCTGGGGCCAACGTCCTGACTTTC. Protein sequence: CASSLRSLSSGANVLTF.

Regarding this clone: Sequence at one end of the junction differs from germline and may be a read error. The chain combines TRBV7-7 with TRBJ1-2; 8 positions match TRBD1. The CDR3 sequence is 16 residues long. Germline loops: CDR1 SSHAT, CDR2 FNYEAQ (reference sequence). In DNA form, the CDR3 reads TGTGCTAGCAGCTTAAGGGGCGACAGGGGCCAGGGAGGCTACACCTTC. Amino acids: CASSLRGDRGQGGYTF.

The chain recombines TRBV7-2 with TRBJ2-5; maybe TRBD2 (7 bases). The CDR3 is 13 residues long. V lost 6 bases and J lost 2, with 10 bases in between. Germline V gives CDR1 SGHTA, CDR2 FQGNSA. The CDR3 DNA sequence: TGTGCCAGCAGGGGGGGGCGACAAGAGACCCAGTACTTC. Amino acids: CASRGGRQETQYF.

The chain is built from TRBV28 and TRBJ2-7; possibly TRBD1 for D (6 bases). The CDR3 has 15 amino acids. Looked up from germline, CDR1 is MDHEN and CDR2 is SYDVKM. Trimming removed 2 bases from V and 4 bases from J, with 15 bases in between. CDR3 bases: TGTGCCAGCAGTTTAGGGGCAGGGCAGGGGTACGAGCAGTACTTC. Protein product: CASSLGAGQGYEQYF.

The rearrangement uses TRBV27 and TRBJ1-1; D unclear. V lost 6 bases and J 0 bases, leaving 14 bases between the germline ends. Germline lookup yields CDR1 MNHEY and CDR2 SMNVEV (reference sequence). The CDR3 has 15 residues. The CDR3, as DNA: TGTGCCAGCAGCCATCTAGCGGGGATGAACACTGAAGCTTTCTTT. Translating gives CASSHLAGMNTEAFF.

The chain employs TRBV5-1 and TRBJ2-1; D is uncertain. The CDR3 covers 17 residues. V shed 1 base and J shed 0 bases, with 14 bases lying between them. Germline V gives CDR1 SGHRS, CDR2 YFSETQ. For the CDR3, the DNA is TGCGCCAGCAGCTTGTGGTCCCGACTTAACTCCTACAATGAGCAGTTCTTC. Its protein is CASSLWSRLNSYNEQFF.

This clone appeared once. This chain joins TRBV7-8 and TRBJ1-2; no clear D gene. The CDR3 sequence is 16 residues long. CDR1 and CDR2 from the germline V gene are SGHVS and FQNEAQ. Trimming cost V 1 base and J 4 bases, with 16 bases left between them. The CDR3 coding sequence is TGTGCCAGCAGCTTAGGGACTACACATATGCCCTATGGCTACACCTTC. It codes for CASSLGTTHMPYGYTF.

The chain uses TRBV4-2 and TRBJ2-7; tentatively, D is TRBD2 (6 bases). In germline, CDR1 is LGHNA, CDR2 YNFKEQ. Trimming pared 1 base from V and 3 bases from J, leaving 10 bases between. This CDR3 is built from 14 residues. Written as DNA, the CDR3 is TGTGCCAGCAGCCAAGGGCAGGGACTCTACGAGCAGTACTTC. Translation: CASSQGQGLYEQYF.

The chain joins TRBV7-9 to TRBJ1-4; TRBD1 matches at 8 bases. V dropped 4 bases and J dropped 10; count of bases not matched to a gene: 23. The germline gives CDR1 SEHNR, CDR2 FQNEAQ (reference sequence). CDR3 length equals 19 residues. The CDR3 DNA sequence: TGTGCCAGCAGCTCCAATTACGGACAGGGAAGGGTCTCGGGTACAAAACTGTTTTTT. It translates to CASSSNYGQGRVSGTKLFF.

This sequence joins TRBV12-5 and TRBJ2-5; 15 bases map to TRBD2. The V segment lost 5 bases and the J segment 4 bases; nucleotides outside the gene matches: 8. The germline V gene has CDR1 LGHNT and CDR2 FRNRAP. This CDR3 spans 17 amino acids. CDR3 sequence: CASGPGTSGGSRETQYF. CDR3 sequence (DNA): TGTGCTAGTGGTCCAGGGACTAGCGGGGGGTCTAGAGAGACCCAGTACTTC.

The J gene is TRBJ2-7, the V gene TRBV11-2; D is possibly TRBD1 (5 bases). V shed 1 base and J shed 6 bases, with 16 bases lying between them. The CDR3 totals 15 residues. Germline loops: CDR1 SGHAT, CDR2 FQNNGV. The chain's CDR3 is CASSLAAGSLLEQYF. CDR3 nucleotides: TGTGCCAGCAGCTTAGCGGCAGGGTCCCTCCTCGAGCAGTACTTC.